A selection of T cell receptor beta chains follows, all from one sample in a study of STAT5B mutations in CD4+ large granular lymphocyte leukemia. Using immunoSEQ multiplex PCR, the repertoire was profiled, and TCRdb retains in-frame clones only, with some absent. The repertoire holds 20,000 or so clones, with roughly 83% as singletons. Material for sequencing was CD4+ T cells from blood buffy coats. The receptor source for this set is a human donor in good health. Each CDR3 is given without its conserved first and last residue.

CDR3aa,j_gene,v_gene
SVGGFPYNEQF,TRBJ2-1,TRBV29-1
ASSLDSTGNKNIQY,TRBJ2-4,TRBV5-6
ASSLASGRGYEQY,TRBJ2-7,TRBV5-4
ASSYGLPNTGELF,TRBJ2-2,TRBV5-1
ASRGDSSNTEAF,TRBJ1-1,TRBV6-5
ASSLVRAYEQY,TRBJ2-7,TRBV11-2
ASSLWTSGTSSTQY,TRBJ2-3,TRBV7-2
ASSYGSRDTIY,TRBJ1-3,TRBV7-9
SVDRGLTEAF,TRBJ1-1,TRBV29-1
ASSEFYGPGANVLT,TRBJ2-6,TRBV25-1
ASDPTWGPQH,TRBJ1-5,TRBV6-4
ASGLINEQF,TRBJ2-1,TRBV6-6
ASSLLLIQGWNEQF,TRBJ2-1,TRBV7-3
SVEQPLGDTEAF,TRBJ1-1,TRBV29-1
SAPRGHLNTEAF,TRBJ1-1,TRBV29-1
ASRAGLAYEQY,TRBJ2-7,TRBV7-2
ASSLGSGGPEAF,TRBJ1-1,TRBV5-1
ASSLDVRGTGNTIY,TRBJ1-3,TRBV5-4
ASARTSGTFNEQF,TRBJ2-1,TRBV6-1
ASSRKEGQGSNQPQH,TRBJ1-5,TRBV7-8
SGEGHTEAF,TRBJ1-1,TRBV29-1
ASRPGLLSSSYEQY,TRBJ2-7,TRBV19
ASSTQVWDTGELF,TRBJ2-2,TRBV9
ASSLDSVSTEAF,TRBJ1-1,TRBV7-9
ASSPKQKTDGYT,TRBJ1-2,TRBV5-4
ASSLEAGGFNTEAF,TRBJ1-1,TRBV7-2
ASSLVRNEQF,TRBJ2-1,TRBV7-2
ASSPGQGALNYGYT,TRBJ1-2,TRBV5-4
AWSVNEGFGYT,TRBJ1-2,TRBV30
ASSEGTGGAYGANVLT,TRBJ2-6,TRBV9
ASSYGGYEQY,TRBJ2-7,TRBV7-9
ASSRRRDAEAF,TRBJ1-1,TRBV4-1
ASSGPKGYT,TRBJ1-2,TRBV23-1
ATSRDSHLTEAF,TRBJ1-1,TRBV15
ASSNQQAAAYEQY,TRBJ2-7,TRBV6-5
ASSPRTGVYNEQF,TRBJ2-1,TRBV11-3
ASSQTSQGWAGNTIY,TRBJ1-3,TRBV4-2
ASSVEAGSWYGYT,TRBJ1-2,TRBV9
ASSEPGAMNTEAF,TRBJ1-1,TRBV6-1
ASKLEGLNTEAF,TRBJ1-1,TRBV7-8
AWSVIQGMRISEAF,TRBJ1-1,TRBV30
ASSQTAAYNEQF,TRBJ2-1,TRBV4-1
ASSQDLWLDYNEQF,TRBJ2-1,TRBV4-2
ASSEWTGGIDEQY,TRBJ2-7,TRBV10-1
ASSRDRVDRNTIY,TRBJ1-3,TRBV6-6
ASSTGPTLQGYT,TRBJ1-2,TRBV6-5
AWSAHWERAGKNIQY,TRBJ2-4,TRBV30
ASSPRGEQY,TRBJ2-7,TRBV7-8
ASSPPGSRFSGELF,TRBJ2-2,TRBV11-2